These T cell receptor beta chains were read from a single sample in a study of blood T cell repertoires in COVID-19. Repertoires were generated with immunoSEQ multiplex PCR, while TCRdb's copy carries only in-frame clones and drops some. The sample shows over 200,000 clones, 65% to 85% of them seen only once. The sequenced material came from peripheral blood. The receptors here all came from a man older than 75 with acute or convalescent COVID-19. Each CDR3 is given without its conserved first and last residue. A D gene is named only where the DNA matches it firmly.

>TRBV24-1|TRBD1
ATSYLGQGNTGELF
>TRBV13|TRBD1
ASSSRDRADTQY
>TRBV3-1/TRBV3-2|TRBD1
ASSQDRGRGTDYT
>TRBV7-9|NA
ASSLEGGTHEQY
>TRBV28|TRBD2
ASRAGGESPYEQY
>TRBV18|TRBD1
ASSLKGQGYETQY
>TRBV7-6|TRBD1
ASSLGGQGDEQY
>TRBV6-6|TRBD1
ASSYTTGFYTGELF
>TRBV7-3|NA
ASSSSGTRYNEQF
>TRBV29-1|NA
SVEVWTFNEQF
>TRBV2|TRBD2
ASSRLAGGPYNEQF
>TRBV10-3|NA
AISEGRQRLYGYT
>TRBV10-2|TRBD1
ASSVAGGFAAEAF
>TRBV19|NA
ASRRSTNTGELF
>TRBV19|TRBD2
ASSIAMGLAGNTQY
>TRBV5-3|TRBD2
ARSPGLAGGMETQY
>TRBV27|TRBD2
ASSPNLIAGDSYNEQF
>TRBV14|NA
ASSQDLYSEKLF
>TRBV30|NA
AWSPVGRGSGNTIY
>TRBV2|TRBD1
ASTGGEGQPQH
>TRBV10-3|TRBD2
AIKSGAGTPDTQY
>TRBV7-2|NA
ASSFPGGTYEQY
>TRBV5-1|NA
ASSLTEYNEQF
>TRBV5-1|NA
ASSLALASGANVLT
>TRBV18|NA
ASSPKQIGNEQY
>TRBV5-1|NA
ASSLAVWGTNTEAF
>TRBV2|NA
ASRTRTGTVAGVTYEQY
>TRBV5-6|TRBD2
ASSLLRGNEQY
>TRBV5-5|NA
ASSLDPGHNYGYT
>TRBV7-8|NA
ASSLGGANTEAF
>TRBV30|TRBD1
AWSLGQGGSPLH
>TRBV7-9|NA
ASSLGGGLGT
>TRBV2|TRBD2
ASTGGSSWGDTQY
>TRBV19|NA
ASIRVPSGNTIY
>TRBV27|TRBD1
ASRATGAISKNIQY
>TRBV6-5|NA
ASLKWGGPMKAF
>TRBV19|TRBD1
ASSTGVLQPQH
>TRBV7-9|NA
ASSLGGGRRESPLH
>TRBV19|NA
ASRPQYLYGYT
>TRBV4-2|TRBD1
ASSQAETGGTGELF
>TRBV13|NA
ASSTRTALGKLF
>TRBV27|NA
ASGFHPREEQY
>TRBV4-2|TRBD2
ASSQGSSGSQETQY
>TRBV6-5|TRBD1
ASGRQGSYEQY